Listed below are T cell receptor beta chains from one sample, sequenced in a study of CD8+ T cells in alopecia areata. Measured with immunoSEQ multiplex PCR; TCRdb has only the in-frame clones, and not every one. The top ten hold approximately 0.7% of the sample, which has about 190,000 clones, 60% to 70% seen once. The source was CD4+ T cells sorted from blood, collected at week 4, from a patient treated with tofacitinib. The receptors here all came from a human donor with alopecia areata. Each CDR3 is given with its conserved first and last residue. Each record gives: clone size, D gene, V gene, J gene, CDR3 DNA, CDR3 protein. D genes are given only for firm matches. Part of the rows lack a size; the others show once, few, many or a class for expanded clones.

clone_size: .; d_call: .; v_call: TRBV7-2; j_call: TRBJ1-2; cdr3_nt: TGTGCCAGCAGCCCCCAGGGGCGGAACTATGGCTACACCTTC; cdr3_aa: CASSPQGRNYGYTF
clone_size: .; d_call: .; v_call: TRBV5-1; j_call: TRBJ2-1; cdr3_nt: TGCGCCAGCAGCCCTCTCTACGGGAGTGGGAATGAGCAGTTCTTC; cdr3_aa: CASSPLYGSGNEQFF
clone_size: .; d_call: TRBD2; v_call: TRBV30; j_call: TRBJ2-1; cdr3_nt: TGTGCCTGGAGTTCCGGGGGGGAGTTGGGTGAGCAGTTCTTC; cdr3_aa: CAWSSGGELGEQFF
clone_size: few; d_call: .; v_call: TRBV7-2; j_call: TRBJ2-3; cdr3_nt: TGTGCCAGCAGCTTAGATGGGGGTCTAGCTGGGGATACGCAGTATTTT; cdr3_aa: CASSLDGGLAGDTQYF
clone_size: .; d_call: .; v_call: TRBV19; j_call: TRBJ1-1; cdr3_nt: TGTGCCAGTACGCGTAAGGGAGGGGCGAACACTGAAGCTTTCTTT; cdr3_aa: CASTRKGGANTEAFF
clone_size: .; d_call: .; v_call: TRBV6-5; j_call: TRBJ2-7; cdr3_nt: TGTGCCACCCACGAAGCGACAACCAGCTCCTACGAGCAGTACTTC; cdr3_aa: CATHEATTSSYEQYF
clone_size: .; d_call: .; v_call: TRBV5-4; j_call: TRBJ2-3; cdr3_nt: TGTGCCAGCAGCTTAAAGGGCACAGATACGCAGTATTTT; cdr3_aa: CASSLKGTDTQYF
clone_size: .; d_call: .; v_call: TRBV30; j_call: TRBJ1-1; cdr3_nt: TGTGCCTGGAGTGTCCCTCGGTCGGGGGACACATTTCGGGGAGCTTTCTTT; cdr3_aa: CAWSVPRSGDTFRGAFF
clone_size: few; d_call: .; v_call: TRBV7-9; j_call: TRBJ2-7; cdr3_nt: TGTGCCAGCAGCTTAGAAGAGTACGAGCAGTACTTC; cdr3_aa: CASSLEEYEQYF
clone_size: .; d_call: .; v_call: TRBV5-6; j_call: TRBJ2-7; cdr3_nt: TGTGCCAGCAGCTTGGTGTCCGCTAGGATAGAGCAGTACTTC; cdr3_aa: CASSLVSARIEQYF
clone_size: few; d_call: .; v_call: TRBV7-2; j_call: TRBJ2-3; cdr3_nt: TGTGCCAGCAGCTCTGGTACAGATACGCAGTATTTT; cdr3_aa: CASSSGTDTQYF
clone_size: .; d_call: .; v_call: TRBV7-2; j_call: TRBJ2-1; cdr3_nt: TGTGCCAGCAGCCGGCACGGGACTCTCGATGAGCAGTTCTTC; cdr3_aa: CASSRHGTLDEQFF
clone_size: .; d_call: .; v_call: TRBV7-9; j_call: TRBJ2-2; cdr3_nt: TGTGCCAGCAGCAGGAACACCGGGGAGCTGTTTTTT; cdr3_aa: CASSRNTGELFF
clone_size: .; d_call: .; v_call: TRBV30; j_call: TRBJ2-1; cdr3_nt: TGTGCCTTATACCGCTCCTACAATGAGCAGTTCTTC; cdr3_aa: CALYRSYNEQFF
clone_size: .; d_call: .; v_call: TRBV15; j_call: TRBJ2-1; cdr3_nt: TGTGCCACCAGCAGAGGGCTCGAATACAATGAGCAGTTCTTC; cdr3_aa: CATSRGLEYNEQFF
clone_size: .; d_call: .; v_call: TRBV5-1; j_call: TRBJ2-3; cdr3_nt: TGCGCCAGCAGCCGGGATTACTCCGATACGCAGTATTTT; cdr3_aa: CASSRDYSDTQYF
clone_size: .; d_call: TRBD1; v_call: TRBV29-1; j_call: TRBJ1-2; cdr3_nt: TGCAGCGTTGGACAGGGGAACTATGGCTACACCTTC; cdr3_aa: CSVGQGNYGYTF
clone_size: few; d_call: .; v_call: TRBV27; j_call: TRBJ1-2; cdr3_nt: TGTGCCAGCAGTTTTCGGGGCAACTATGGCTACACCTTC; cdr3_aa: CASSFRGNYGYTF
clone_size: .; d_call: .; v_call: TRBV29-1; j_call: TRBJ2-3; cdr3_nt: TGCAGCGTTGAAGGAGCAGACACAGATACGCAGTATTTT; cdr3_aa: CSVEGADTDTQYF
clone_size: .; d_call: .; v_call: TRBV20-1; j_call: TRBJ1-2; cdr3_nt: TGCAGTGAAGGCCGGGACACCTTC; cdr3_aa: CSEGRDTF
clone_size: .; d_call: .; v_call: TRBV29-1; j_call: TRBJ2-2; cdr3_nt: TGCAGCGTTGAACCTTTGAAAGACGGTAACACCGGGGAGCTGTTTTTT; cdr3_aa: CSVEPLKDGNTGELFF
clone_size: .; d_call: .; v_call: TRBV29-1; j_call: TRBJ2-3; cdr3_nt: TGCAGCGCCCTGTGGGGACGCACCACAGATACGCAGTATTTT; cdr3_aa: CSALWGRTTDTQYF
clone_size: once; d_call: .; v_call: TRBV5-1; j_call: TRBJ2-3; cdr3_nt: TGCGCCAGCAGCCTTCCGCCGGGAGTCGGCACAGATACGCAGTATTTT; cdr3_aa: CASSLPPGVGTDTQYF